Listed below are T cell receptor beta chains from one sample, sequenced in a study of regulatory T cells in long-lasting Graves disease. TCRdb analysed the multiplex PCR reads with MiXCR anew, one entry per CDR3 protein. Among around 500,000 distinct CDR3 sequences listed, around 11% were seen once. The same data also contributed to another study, on T cells in Graves' hyperthyroidism and ophthalmopathy.

The sequencing used peripheral blood mononuclear cells (PBMCs), collected at new diagnosis, from a patient treated with antithyroid drugs. The origin of the receptors is a woman aged 25 to 39 with Graves disease. CDR3s include the opening cysteine and the closing phenylalanine or tryptophan. Fields, in order: D gene, J gene, clone size, V gene, CDR3 DNA, CDR3 protein. A D gene is named only where the DNA matches it firmly. Clone sizes are given selectively: once, few, many, or a class where the clone is expanded.

D: TRBD2; J: TRBJ2-1; size: .; V: TRBV29-1; DNA: TGCAGCGGAATTACTAGCGGGAGGGCCGGGAATGAGCAGTTCTTC; CDR3: CSGITSGRAGNEQFF
D: .; J: TRBJ2-5; size: few; V: TRBV6-5; DNA: TGTGCCAGCAGTTACGGGGGGAATAGCGTGGAGACCCAGTACTTC; CDR3: CASSYGGNSVETQYF
D: .; J: TRBJ1-2; size: few; V: TRBV19; DNA: TGTGCCAGTAGTGTTGCTGGCAGAAACTATGGCTACACCTTC; CDR3: CASSVAGRNYGYTF
D: TRBD1; J: TRBJ2-4; size: many; V: TRBV6-2/TRBV6-3; DNA: TGTGCCAGCAGTTCGGGACAGAACATTCAGTACTTC; CDR3: CASSSGQNIQYF
D: TRBD1; J: TRBJ2-5; size: many; V: TRBV7-2; DNA: TGTGCCAGCAGCTCAGAGACAGGGGGGCAAGAGACCCAGTACTTC; CDR3: CASSSETGGQETQYF
D: TRBD1; J: TRBJ1-2; size: many; V: TRBV19; DNA: TGTGCCAGTAGCCTGACAGGGTTTAACTATGGCTACACCTTC; CDR3: CASSLTGFNYGYTF
D: .; J: TRBJ2-1; size: many; V: TRBV18; DNA: TGTGCCAGCTCACCCGAGCGGACTCTTTACAATGAGCAGTTCTTC; CDR3: CASSPERTLYNEQFF
D: .; J: TRBJ2-1; size: .; V: TRBV4-1; DNA: TGCGCCAGCAGCCAAGAACGGGGCAGGGGTAATGAGCAGTTCTTC; CDR3: CASSQERGRGNEQFF
D: TRBD2; J: TRBJ2-4; size: .; V: TRBV25-1; DNA: TGTGCCAGCAGGCCAGCGGGAGGTTCCGGAAACATTCAGTACTTC; CDR3: CASRPAGGSGNIQYF
D: TRBD2; J: TRBJ2-7; size: many; V: TRBV10-3; DNA: TGTGCCATCAGTGAGCGGGAGGGCCGCTACGAGCAGTACTTC; CDR3: CAISEREGRYEQYF
D: .; J: TRBJ2-7; size: few; V: TRBV10-2; DNA: TGCGCCAGCGGTAAAAGGTACGAGCAGTACTTC; CDR3: CASGKRYEQYF
D: .; J: TRBJ2-5; size: few; V: TRBV6-9; DNA: TGTGCCAGCAGTTCAATAAGCAGGGAAGAGACCCAGTACTTC; CDR3: CASSSISREETQYF
D: .; J: TRBJ2-4; size: few; V: TRBV6-2/TRBV6-3; DNA: TGTGCCAGCAGTACAAGAGGAGGCAAAAACATTCAGTACTTC; CDR3: CASSTRGGKNIQYF
D: .; J: TRBJ2-3; size: many; V: TRBV27; DNA: TGTGCCAGCACCCCACGACAAGACCCGGGTACGCAGTATTTT; CDR3: CASTPRQDPGTQYF
D: .; J: TRBJ1-3; size: .; V: TRBV20-1; DNA: TGCAGTGCCCGACCCGAGGACTTCTATGGAAACACCATATATTTT; CDR3: CSARPEDFYGNTIYF
D: TRBD2; J: TRBJ2-1; size: many; V: TRBV7-2; DNA: TGTGCCAGCAGCTTAGCGGTGGGAGGGCCAGAAAATGAGCAGTTCTTC; CDR3: CASSLAVGGPENEQFF
D: .; J: TRBJ2-2; size: .; V: TRBV2; DNA: TGTGCCAGCAAAGCAGGGACGAACACCGGGGAGCTGTTTTTT; CDR3: CASKAGTNTGELFF
D: .; J: TRBJ2-1; size: .; V: TRBV7-2; DNA: TGTGCCAGCAGCTTAATTAGCACTAGCTCCTACAATGAGCAGTTCTTC; CDR3: CASSLISTSSYNEQFF
D: .; J: TRBJ2-2; size: .; V: TRBV9; DNA: TGTGCCAGCAGCTTCCCCGGGTGGGGAGGGGAGCTGTTTTTT; CDR3: CASSFPGWGGELFF
D: .; J: TRBJ1-1; size: many; V: TRBV19; DNA: TGTGCCAGTAGTATGCGAGGGGGGTGGAACACTGAAGCTTTCTTT; CDR3: CASSMRGGWNTEAFF
D: .; J: TRBJ1-1; size: many; V: TRBV2; DNA: TGTGCCAGCAGACCGACAGACCAAGCTTTCTTT; CDR3: CASRPTDQAFF
D: .; J: TRBJ1-3; size: once; V: TRBV7-8; DNA: TGTGCCAGCAGCTTTTCCAGGACGGTCTCTGGAAACACCATATATTTT; CDR3: CASSFSRTVSGNTIYF
D: TRBD1; J: TRBJ2-1; size: .; V: TRBV9; DNA: TGTGCCAGCAGCTTATACGACAGGGCCGGAGACAATGAGCAGTTCTTC; CDR3: CASSLYDRAGDNEQFF
D: .; J: TRBJ2-7; size: many; V: TRBV6-1; DNA: TGTGCCAGCAGCCCCGGGGATCGGAGATTACTATACGAGCAGTACTTC; CDR3: CASSPGDRRLLYEQYF
D: .; J: TRBJ2-6; size: few; V: TRBV20-1; DNA: TGCAGTGCTAGACAGAAAGGGGAGTTTTCGGGGGCCAACGTCCTGACTTTC; CDR3: CSARQKGEFSGANVLTF